Each of the 13 T cell receptor beta chains below was sequenced from the same sample in a study of graft-versus-host responses after intestinal transplantation (dated by TCRdb to the early 2020s). No antigens are known for them. The library relied on the immunoSEQ multiplex PCR assay. Imported from immuneACCESS, the table was reduced by TCRdb to in-frame sequences with V and J called. These copies leave out some clones; in studies compared against another copy, an unresolved V gene accounts for under half, and the cause of the remainder is not known. Within this sample are some 93,000 clones, with 90% to 95% of them counted one time only. Over 0.4% of the sample rests with the top ten. In the paper's terms, the time point label means: cells obtained before transplantation from donor or recipient. The starting material was unstimulated CD8+ T cells sorted from spleen or lymph node cells, obtained before intestinal transplant. The source of these receptors is a human donor who received an intestinal transplant.

The V and J genes are TRBV5-1 and TRBJ2-7; D is possibly TRBD1 (6 bases). Trimming left V 0 bases short and J 3 bases short, with 16 bases between. The CDR3 totals 16 residues. The germline CDR1 and CDR2 sequences are SGHRS and YFSETQ. The CDR3 sequence: CASSLAPGEGYYEQYF. CDR3 coding DNA: TGCGCCAGCAGCTTGGCCCCAGGGGAAGGCTACTACGAGCAGTACTTC.

The gene calls are TRBV7-9 and TRBJ2-1, with 7 bases aligning to TRBD1. This CDR3 is 14 amino acids long. J was trimmed by 4 bases and V by 5 bases; bases with no gene match: 5. Germline lookup yields CDR1 SEHNR and CDR2 FQNEAQ (reference sequence). CDR3 in DNA: TGTGCCAGCAGCCAGGGGGACCGATACAATGAGCAGTTCTTC. Translated: CASSQGDRYNEQFF.

V is TRBV7-9 and J is TRBJ2-1; 7 bases are shared with TRBD2. The junction had 11 bases not matched to a gene; V was cut back by 5 bases and J by 7 bases. The CDR3 consists of 15 residues. Germline assignment: CDR1 SEHNR and CDR2 FQNEAQ (reference sequence). DNA of the CDR3: TGTGCCAGCAGCCCCTCGCCTAGCGGCTATAATGAGCAGTTCTTC. Translated, it gives CASSPSPSGYNEQFF. The full variable domain, with the rest looked up from reference TRBV7-9 and TRBJ2-1, is DTGVSQNPRHKITKRGQNVTFRCDPISEHNRLYWYRQTLGQGPEFLTYFQNEAQLEKSRLLSDRFSAERPKGSFSTLEIQRTEQGDSAMYLCASSPSPSGYNEQFFGPGTRLTVL.

This chain links TRBV27 with TRBJ2-1, with 7 bases matching TRBD2. Looked up from germline, CDR1 is MNHEY and CDR2 is SMNVEV (reference sequence). The CDR3 consists of 14 residues. V was clipped by 3 bases and J by 7 bases; unmatched bases: 6. CDR3 in DNA: TGTGCCAGCAGTTTCGGGGGGTTTCTGAATGAGCAGTTCTTC. Its protein product is CASSFGGFLNEQFF.

V gene TRBV15 combines with J gene TRBJ2-6, with D maybe TRBD1 (6 bases). Germline lookup yields CDR1 LNHNV and CDR2 YYDKDF (reference sequence). This CDR3 has 17 residues. Trimming took off 0 bases at V and 2 bases at J, with 11 bases between the two ends. CDR3 nucleotides: TGTGCCACCAGCAGAGAAGACAGGTTGGCTGGGGCCAACGTCCTGACTTTC. This encodes CATSREDRLAGANVLTF.

This chain uses TRBV4-3 with TRBJ1-1; a possible D gene is TRBD1 (5 bases). This CDR3 comprises 15 residues. CDR1 and CDR2 from the germline V gene are LGHNA and YSLEER. V lost 0 bases and J lost 4, with 12 bases in between. CDR3 coding DNA: TGCGCCAGCAGCCAAGATTGGAGGGGAGGCACTGAAGCTTTCTTT. Its translation: CASSQDWRGGTEAFF.

The chain couples TRBV7-9 to TRBJ1-2; 8 bases match TRBD1. Germline CDR1 reads SEHNR; CDR2 reads FQNEAQ (reference sequence). The V gene end was trimmed by 6 bases and the J gene end by 6 bases; junction bases not matched to a gene: 3. The CDR3 totals 12 residues. The CDR3 loop is CASRTTGDGYTF. The CDR3 region has the DNA TGTGCCAGCAGAACGACAGGGGATGGCTACACCTTC.

J is TRBJ2-1 and V is TRBV5-6; D is undetermined. Germline V gene sequence: CDR1 SGHDT, CDR2 YYEEEE. Trimming took 0 bases from V and 5 from J, leaving 6 bases between them. The CDR3 runs 13 residues. CDR3 DNA: TGTGCCAGCAGCTTGGCACAGAACAATGAGCAGTTCTTC. Encoded protein: CASSLAQNNEQFF.

This clone was recorded only once. This chain connects TRBV19 to TRBJ2-2, with a weak D call TRBD2 (6 bases). This CDR3 region has 17 residues. The V and J ends lost 7 bases and 0 bases respectively, with 18 bases between them. Germline CDR1 reads LNHDA; CDR2 reads SQIVND (reference sequence). In nucleotides, the CDR3 is TGTGCCAGTACCTCCTGGAGGGACCACGCGAACACCGGGGAGCTGTTTTTT. This encodes CASTSWRDHANTGELFF.

This sequence joins TRBV5-1 and TRBJ1-1, with a tentative D call TRBD1 (5 bases). Germline CDR1 SGHRS, CDR2 YFSETQ. Trimming cost V 0 bases and J 6 bases, with 12 bases left between them. This CDR3 comprises 14 residues. Here the CDR3 DNA reads TGCGCCAGCAGCTTGGTAGGACACAGTCCTGAAGCTTTCTTT. This translates into CASSLVGHSPEAFF. The full variable domain, its missing parts supplied by reference TRBV5-1 and TRBJ1-1, is KAGVTQTPRYLIKTRGQQVTLSCSPISGHRSVSWYQQTPGQGLQFLFEYFSETQRNKGNFPGRFSGRQFSNSRSEMNVSTLELGDSALYLCASSLVGHSPEAFFGQGTRLTVV.

This clone was seen a handful of times. The chain recombines TRBV25-1 with TRBJ1-1, with 8 bases identical to TRBD1. Germline V lookup: CDR1 MGHDK, CDR2 SYGVNS. The length of the CDR3 is 13 residues. Germline trimming cut 5 bases from V and 4 bases from J; bases unmatched to any gene: 3. DNA for the CDR3: TGTGCCAGCAGTTACCAGGGGGCCACTGAAGCTTTCTTT. As protein: CASSYQGATEAFF. Full variable domain (remainder filled in from reference TRBV25-1 and TRBJ1-1): EADIYQTPRYLVIGTGKKITLECSQTMGHDKMYWYQQDPGMELHLIHYSYGVNSTEKGDLSSESTVSRIRTEHFPLTLESARPSHTSQYLCASSYQGATEAFFGQGTRLTVV.

This sequence joins TRBV6-1 and TRBJ2-1; 14 positions match TRBD2. Trimming removed 6 bases from V and 8 bases from J; junction bases left unmatched: 0. This CDR3 is built from 13 residues. Germline CDR1 is MNHNS and CDR2 is SASEGT. Written as DNA, the CDR3 is TGTGCCAGCAGGACTAGCGGGGGGGATGAGCAGTTCTTC. It specifies CASRTSGGDEQFF.

The rearrangement links TRBV5-4 to TRBJ2-7; a weak D match, TRBD2 (6 bases). The CDR3 runs to 14 residues. V shed 5 bases and J shed 2 bases, with 14 bases lying between them. CDR1 is SGHNT and CDR2 is YYREEE in the germline V gene (reference sequence). For the CDR3, the DNA is TGTGCCAGCAGGTCCGGGACTGGCCCCTACGAGCAGTACTTC. It encodes CASRSGTGPYEQYF.